The next 5 T cell receptor beta chains were all read from a single sample in a study of blood T cell repertoires in COVID-19. Clones were sequenced by immunoSEQ multiplex PCR, and TCRdb holds only the in-frame ones, with some missing. This sample has under 200,000 clones, with 65% to 85% found just once. The specimen was peripheral blood. The receptors shown here come from a woman between 55 and 75 years old with acute or convalescent COVID-19.

The V call is TRBV4-2, the J call TRBJ2-1; the match to TRBD2 covers 9 bases. The CDR3 has 15 amino acids. V was clipped by 3 bases and J by 5 bases; unmatched bases: 5. CDR1 and CDR2 from the germline V gene are LGHNA and YNFKEQ. The CDR3 loop is CASSHPSGGNNEQFF. The CDR3 coding sequence is TGTGCCAGCAGCCATCCCAGCGGGGGGAACAATGAGCAGTTCTTC.

A few counts support this clone. The rearrangement links TRBV6-5 to TRBJ1-5, with 7 bases matching TRBD1. V gave up 7 bases and J gave up 6 bases; unmatched junction bases: 12. Germline CDR1 is MNHEY and CDR2 is SVGAGI. There are 15 residues in the CDR3. The CDR3 is CASTAPKGAAQPQHF. The CDR3 DNA follows: TGTGCCAGCACTGCTCCAAAGGGGGCGGCTCAGCCCCAGCATTTT.

This chain joins TRBV3-1 (or the pseudogene TRBV3-2) and TRBJ1-2; D is possibly TRBD1 (6 bases). The CDR3 sequence is 13 residues long. The germline V gene has CDR1 LGHDT and CDR2 YNNKEL (reference sequence). With 3 bases removed from V and 4 bases from J, the gap between germline ends came to 9 bases. The CDR3 DNA sequence: TGTGCCAGCAGCCAGGGGGCGGGCTATGGCTACACCTTC. Amino acid sequence: CASSQGAGYGYTF.

This sequence joins TRBV6-2 or TRBV6-3 and TRBJ2-7; 9 bases are a match to TRBD2. Germline V gives CDR1 MNHEY, CDR2 SVGEGT. This CDR3 spans 15 amino acids. The junction had 9 bases not matched to a gene; V was cut back by 4 bases and J by 5 bases. The CDR3 nucleotides read TGTGCCAGCAGTTTACAAGGACTAGCGTGGCACGAGCAGTACTTC. Translating it yields CASSLQGLAWHEQYF.

The chain joins TRBV18 to TRBJ2-1, with unresolved D. CDR1 KGHSH and CDR2 LQKENI come from the germline V gene. V lost 8 bases and J lost 1, with 6 bases in between. This CDR3 spans 12 amino acids. In DNA, the CDR3 is TGTGCCAGCACTTTTTCCTACAATGAGCAGTTCTTC. Its translation is CASTFSYNEQFF.